This TCR beta chain was sequenced in a study of tumor-infiltrating lymphocytes in primary liver carcinoma. Study outcomes and limitations: Overlap in tumor-adjacent and tumor-blood pairs fell below that of tumor region pairs. A fraction of only about 7.5-24% of top clones appeared in all five tumor regions.

On this clonotype: The antigen is undetermined. At one boundary the junction diverges from the germline segment, which might be a read error.

RNA and DNA were co-extracted from around 20-30 mg of unsorted bulk tissue. Patients' primary liver carcinoma was surgically resected. A primer in the constant region served to generate TCR beta cDNA from around 500 ng of total RNA. Three nested multiplex PCR rounds, a slightly modified ARM-PCR, produced the libraries for TCR beta. TCRdb redid the calling of the multiplex PCR reads with MiXCR, one entry per CDR3 protein. This sample carries about 200,000 distinct CDR3 sequences, over 80% of them seen once, and the ten largest clones take 15% to 20%. This clonotype was sampled from a man aged 35-49 years with primary liver carcinoma and hepatitis B virus infection. Sequenced: tumor tissue from primary liver carcinoma.

The CDR3 loop reads CDSSSYRGEQLF. The DNA of the CDR3 is TGCGACAGCAGCTCCTACAGGGGCGAGCAGTTATTC. V and J are TRBV5-1 and TRBJ2-1, with 7 bases lining up with TRBD1. The CDR3 is made up of 12 amino acids. Germline loops: CDR1 SGHRS, CDR2 YFSETQ.